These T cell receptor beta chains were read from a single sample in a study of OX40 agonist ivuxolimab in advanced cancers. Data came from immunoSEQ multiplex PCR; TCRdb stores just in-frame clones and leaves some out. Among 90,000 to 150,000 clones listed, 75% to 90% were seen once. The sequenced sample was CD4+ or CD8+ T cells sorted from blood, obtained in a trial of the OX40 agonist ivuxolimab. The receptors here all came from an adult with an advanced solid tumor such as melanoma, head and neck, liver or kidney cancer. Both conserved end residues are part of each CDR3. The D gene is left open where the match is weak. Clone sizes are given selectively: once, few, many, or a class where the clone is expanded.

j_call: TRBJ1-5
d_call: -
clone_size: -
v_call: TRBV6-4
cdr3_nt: TGTGCCAGCAGGCCGGGACGGGATAATCAGCCCCAGCATTTT
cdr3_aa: CASRPGRDNQPQHF

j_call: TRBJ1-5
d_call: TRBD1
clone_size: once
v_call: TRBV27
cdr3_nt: TGTGCCAGCAGTCGATTCCGGACAGGGGGCGAGGGGATAGCCCAGCATTTT
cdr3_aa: CASSRFRTGGEGIAQHF

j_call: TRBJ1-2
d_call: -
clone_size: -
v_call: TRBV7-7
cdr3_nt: TGTGCCAGCAGCTTAAGTCGTCAGGGAGACTATGGCTACACCTTC
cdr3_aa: CASSLSRQGDYGYTF

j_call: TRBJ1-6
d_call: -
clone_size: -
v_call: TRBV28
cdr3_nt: TGTGCCAGCAGTTTGTCACGTCTAGGGCGGTCACCCCTCCACTTT
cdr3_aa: CASSLSRLGRSPLHF

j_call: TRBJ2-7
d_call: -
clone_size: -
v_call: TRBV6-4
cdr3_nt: TGTGCCCATCTTAGACCAGGGATTCACGAGCAGTACTTC
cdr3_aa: CAHLRPGIHEQYF

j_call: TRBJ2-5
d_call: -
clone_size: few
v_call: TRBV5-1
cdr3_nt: TGCGCCAGCAGCTCCCAAGAGACCCAGTACTTC
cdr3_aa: CASSSQETQYF

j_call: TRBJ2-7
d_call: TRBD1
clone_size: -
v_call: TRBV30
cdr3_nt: TGTGCCCTGGACAGGTCAGGCTACGAGCAGTACTTC
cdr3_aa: CALDRSGYEQYF

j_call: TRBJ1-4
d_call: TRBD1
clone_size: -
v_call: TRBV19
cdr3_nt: TGTGCCAGTAGTTATGACAGGGAAAGTGGCGAAAAACTGTTTTTT
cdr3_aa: CASSYDRESGEKLFF

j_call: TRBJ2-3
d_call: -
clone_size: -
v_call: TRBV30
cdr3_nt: TGTGCCTGGGGCCCTCAAGTCGGGGATACGCAGTATTTT
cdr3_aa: CAWGPQVGDTQYF

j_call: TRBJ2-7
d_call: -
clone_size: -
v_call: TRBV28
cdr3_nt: TGTGCCAGCAGTTTAATTTCAGGGGTAAGGGACGAGCAGTACTTC
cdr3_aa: CASSLISGVRDEQYF

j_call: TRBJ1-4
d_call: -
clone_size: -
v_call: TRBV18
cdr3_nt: TGTGCCAGCTCACCACAACGGACAGACTTTTATGAAAAACTGTTTTTT
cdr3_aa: CASSPQRTDFYEKLFF

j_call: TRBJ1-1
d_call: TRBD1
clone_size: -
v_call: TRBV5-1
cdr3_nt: TGCGCCAGCAGCTTAGGACAGGGTGGGACTGAAGCTTTCTTT
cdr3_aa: CASSLGQGGTEAFF

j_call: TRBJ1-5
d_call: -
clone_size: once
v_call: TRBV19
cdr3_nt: TGTGCCAGTAGCCAGGATCGGGATCAGCCCCAGCATTTT
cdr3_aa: CASSQDRDQPQHF

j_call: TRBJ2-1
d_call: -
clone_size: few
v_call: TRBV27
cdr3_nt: TGTGCCAGCAAGAGCGGGCGTAGCTCCTACAATGAGCAGTTCTTC
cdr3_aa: CASKSGRSSYNEQFF

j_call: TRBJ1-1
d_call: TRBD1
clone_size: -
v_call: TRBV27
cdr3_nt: TGTGCCAGCCCACCAAGGGGGCAGGTAGCTTTCTTT
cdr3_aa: CASPPRGQVAFF

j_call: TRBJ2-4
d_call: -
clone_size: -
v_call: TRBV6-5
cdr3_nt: TGTGCCAGCAGTTACCGGGGGAATCAGTACTTC
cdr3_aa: CASSYRGNQYF

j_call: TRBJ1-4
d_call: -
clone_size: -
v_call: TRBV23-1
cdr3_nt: TGCGCCAGCAGTCGGGGCCCCTCGGCCACTAATGAAAAACTGTTTTTT
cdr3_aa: CASSRGPSATNEKLFF

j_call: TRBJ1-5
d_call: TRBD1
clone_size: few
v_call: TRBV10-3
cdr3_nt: TGTGCCATCACCCCCAACAGGGGAGATCAGCCCCAGCATTTT
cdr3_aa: CAITPNRGDQPQHF

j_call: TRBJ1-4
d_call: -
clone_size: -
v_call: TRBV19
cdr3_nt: TGTGCCAGTACCAATAGACCGCGACAGCTTAATGAAAAACTGTTTTTT
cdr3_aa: CASTNRPRQLNEKLFF

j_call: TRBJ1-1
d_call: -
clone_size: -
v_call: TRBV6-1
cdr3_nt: TGTGCCAGCAGTGCTGACGAACGGAGGACTGAAGCTTTCTTT
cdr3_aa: CASSADERRTEAFF

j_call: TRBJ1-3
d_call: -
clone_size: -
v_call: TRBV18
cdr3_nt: TGTGCCAGCTCCACGGGGGACACCATATATTTT
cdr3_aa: CASSTGDTIYF

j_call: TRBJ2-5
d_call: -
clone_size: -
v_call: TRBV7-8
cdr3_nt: TGTGCCAGCAGCTTCAATCGACAAGAGACCCAGTACTTC
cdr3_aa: CASSFNRQETQYF

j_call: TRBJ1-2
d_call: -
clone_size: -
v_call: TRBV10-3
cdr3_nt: TGTGCCATCAGTGAGGCAGGGGCCTATGGCTACACCTTC
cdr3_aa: CAISEAGAYGYTF

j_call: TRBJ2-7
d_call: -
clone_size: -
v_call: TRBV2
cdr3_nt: TGTGCCAGCACACACGAGCAGTACTTC
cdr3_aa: CASTHEQYF

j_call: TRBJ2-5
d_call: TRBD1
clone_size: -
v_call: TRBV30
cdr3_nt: TGTGCCTGGACAACAGGGGGCCAAGAGACCCAGTACTTC
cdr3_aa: CAWTTGGQETQYF

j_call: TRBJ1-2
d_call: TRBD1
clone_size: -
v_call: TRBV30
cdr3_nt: TGTGCCTGGAGTGTAGGGACAGGGGGAGGCTACACCTTC
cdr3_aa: CAWSVGTGGGYTF

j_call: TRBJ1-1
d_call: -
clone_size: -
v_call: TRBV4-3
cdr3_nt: TGCGCCAGCAGCCAAGAGGGGGGAAACACTGAAGCTTTCTTT
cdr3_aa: CASSQEGGNTEAFF

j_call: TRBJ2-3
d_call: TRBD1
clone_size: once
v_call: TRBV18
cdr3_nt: TGTGCCAGCTCACCACCCGGGACAGGACTCGGACTATCTACGCAGTATTTT
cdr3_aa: CASSPPGTGLGLSTQYF

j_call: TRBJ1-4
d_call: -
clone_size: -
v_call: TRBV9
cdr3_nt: TGTGCCAGCAGCGCCGGCCGGACCCCTACTAATGAAAAACTGTTTTTT
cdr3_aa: CASSAGRTPTNEKLFF

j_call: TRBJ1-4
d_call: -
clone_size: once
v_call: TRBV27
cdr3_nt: TGTGCCAGCAGTTTATGGCTGGGTGAAAAACTGTTTTTT
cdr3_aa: CASSLWLGEKLFF

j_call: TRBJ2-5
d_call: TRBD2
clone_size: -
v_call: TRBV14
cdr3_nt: TGTGCCAGCAGCCAGACTAGCGGCATTCAAGAGACCCAGTACTTC
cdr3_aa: CASSQTSGIQETQYF

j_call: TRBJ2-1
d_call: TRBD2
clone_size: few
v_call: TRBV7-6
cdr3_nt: TGTGCCAGCAGCACCCCGCCCGGGGGGGCAAACTACAATGAGCAGTTCTTC
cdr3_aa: CASSTPPGGANYNEQFF

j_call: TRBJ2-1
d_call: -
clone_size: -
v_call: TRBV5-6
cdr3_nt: TGTGCCAGCAGCTTGGTTCAGCCGGGGTGGAATGAGCAGTTCTTC
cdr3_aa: CASSLVQPGWNEQFF

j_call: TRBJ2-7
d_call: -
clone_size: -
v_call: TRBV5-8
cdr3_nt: TGTGCCAGCAGCCTGATACAGGGACTCTCCTACGAGCAGTACTTC
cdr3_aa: CASSLIQGLSYEQYF

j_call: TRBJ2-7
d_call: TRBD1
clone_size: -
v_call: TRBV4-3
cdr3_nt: TGCGCCAGCAGCCAAGGTAGGGACAGGGGGCGCGAGCAGTACTTC
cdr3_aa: CASSQGRDRGREQYF

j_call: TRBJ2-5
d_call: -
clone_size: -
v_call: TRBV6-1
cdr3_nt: TGTGCCAGCAGTGCCTGGGAGACCCAGTACTTC
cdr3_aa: CASSAWETQYF

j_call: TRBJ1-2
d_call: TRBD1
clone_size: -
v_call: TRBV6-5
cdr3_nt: TGTGCCAGCAGTCAGGGGGCGCGGGGCTACACCTTC
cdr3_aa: CASSQGARGYTF

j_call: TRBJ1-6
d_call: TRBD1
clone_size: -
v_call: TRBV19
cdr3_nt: TGTGCCAGTAGACGGGACAGCGTCGGCGGTGGGTCACCCCTCCACTTT
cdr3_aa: CASRRDSVGGGSPLHF

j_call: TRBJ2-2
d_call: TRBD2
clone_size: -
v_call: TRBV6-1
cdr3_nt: TGTGCCAGCAGTGACCGGACTAGCGGGGGGGCCTCCGGGGAGCTGTTTTTT
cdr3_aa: CASSDRTSGGASGELFF

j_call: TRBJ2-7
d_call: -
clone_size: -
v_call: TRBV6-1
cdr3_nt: TGTGCCAGTGGAGGCACCGGGTCAAGGGCCTACGAGCAGTACTTC
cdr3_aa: CASGGTGSRAYEQYF

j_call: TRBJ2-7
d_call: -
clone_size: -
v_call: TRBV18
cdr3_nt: TGTGCCACCTCGGGGTCGGCAACCCTACCGATAGACGAGCAGTACTTC
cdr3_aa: CATSGSATLPIDEQYF

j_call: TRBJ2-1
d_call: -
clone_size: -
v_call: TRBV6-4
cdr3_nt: TGTGCCAGCAGCTTGGACAGTCCCTGGGGTGAGCAGTTCTTC
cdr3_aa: CASSLDSPWGEQFF

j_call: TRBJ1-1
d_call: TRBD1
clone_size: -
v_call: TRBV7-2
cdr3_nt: TGTGCCAGCAGCTTCAACAGGGGAGACACTGAAGCTTTCTTT
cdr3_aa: CASSFNRGDTEAFF

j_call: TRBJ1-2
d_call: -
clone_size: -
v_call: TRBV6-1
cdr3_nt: TGTGCCATTCTTGGGGACCTCACGGGCGGCTACACCTTC
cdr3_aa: CAILGDLTGGYTF

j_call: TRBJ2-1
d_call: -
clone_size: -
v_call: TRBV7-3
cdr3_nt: TGTGCCAGCAGCTTCTCAGGGGCAGGCTCCTACAATGAGCAGTTCTTC
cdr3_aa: CASSFSGAGSYNEQFF

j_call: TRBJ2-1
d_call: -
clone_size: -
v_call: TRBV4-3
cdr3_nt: TGCGCCAGCAGCCTGACCGGGACCCCCTCGATTGAGCAGTTCTTC
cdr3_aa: CASSLTGTPSIEQFF

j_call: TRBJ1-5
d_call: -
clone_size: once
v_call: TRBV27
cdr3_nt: TGTGCCAGCAGTTTATCAGGCCAGTCGACGATAAATCAGCCCCAGCATTTT
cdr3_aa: CASSLSGQSTINQPQHF

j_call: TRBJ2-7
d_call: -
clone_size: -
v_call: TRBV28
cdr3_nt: TGTGCCAGCAGTTTCCAGGGGAGCTACGAGCAGTACTTC
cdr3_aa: CASSFQGSYEQYF

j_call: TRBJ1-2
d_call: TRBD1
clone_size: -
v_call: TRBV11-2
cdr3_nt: TGTGCCAGCAGCTTCAACCCGGGACAGGGGGATGCAAACTATGGCTACACCTTC
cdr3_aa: CASSFNPGQGDANYGYTF

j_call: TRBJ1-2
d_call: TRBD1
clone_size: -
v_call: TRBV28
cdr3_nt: TGTGCCAGCAGTTTTCAGGGGACAGGGGTACACTTTCATGGCTACACCTTC
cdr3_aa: CASSFQGTGVHFHGYTF

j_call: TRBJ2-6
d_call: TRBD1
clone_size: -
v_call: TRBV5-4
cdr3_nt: TGTGCCAGCAGCATACAGGGGCCTGGGGCCAACGTCCTGACTTTC
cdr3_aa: CASSIQGPGANVLTF

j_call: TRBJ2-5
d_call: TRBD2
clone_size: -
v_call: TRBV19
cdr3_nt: TGTGCCAGTAGTGGGGGGGGTAGGTCCGTCGAGACCCAGTACTTC
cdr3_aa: CASSGGGRSVETQYF

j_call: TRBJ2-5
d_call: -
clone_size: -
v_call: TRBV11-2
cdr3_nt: TGTGCCAGCAGCTTATTGAGCTACGAGACCCAGTACTTC
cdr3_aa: CASSLLSYETQYF

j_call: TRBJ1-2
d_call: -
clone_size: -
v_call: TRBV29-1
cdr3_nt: TGCAGCGTTGAAGATCCGAGAACAGCTGGCTACACCTTC
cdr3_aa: CSVEDPRTAGYTF

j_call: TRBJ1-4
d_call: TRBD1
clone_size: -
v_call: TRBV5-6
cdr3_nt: TGTGCCAGCAGCACGGGACAGTTCCTAAGGGGTGAAAAACTGTTTTTT
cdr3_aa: CASSTGQFLRGEKLFF